These T cell receptor beta chains were read from a single sample in a study of blood T cells in healthy people across ages. TCRdb processed the 5' RACE reads anew with MiXCR; each CDR3 protein has one entry. The sample consists of about 780,000 distinct CDR3 sequences, less than 60% of them appearing once. The material sequenced was blood. These receptors were obtained from an elderly man in good health. CDR3s include the opening cysteine and the closing phenylalanine or tryptophan. The order of the fields is J gene, V gene, D gene, clone size, CDR3 DNA, CDR3 protein. The D gene is left open where the match is weak. Expanded clones are given a class, and other clones once, few, many or no size at all.

>TRBJ2-7|TRBV28|.|.
TGTGCCAGCAGTTTGAACCCCGGACAGGAGCAGTACTTC
CASSLNPGQEQYF
>TRBJ2-1|TRBV4-1|TRBD2|.
TGCGCCAGCAGCCCTCGACTAGCGGACACCCACAATGAGCAGTTCTTC
CASSPRLADTHNEQFF
>TRBJ2-4|TRBV6-6|.|.
TGTGCCAGCAGTTACCTCGGGTTGTGGTACTTC
CASSYLGLWYF
>TRBJ2-3|TRBV24-1|.|.
TGTGCCACCAGTGATAGGATCGTAAGCACAGATACGCAGTATTTT
CATSDRIVSTDTQYF
>TRBJ2-7|TRBV4-1|TRBD2|.
TGCGCCAGCAGCCAAGTCTGGCGGGAGTCCTACGAGCAGTACTTC
CASSQVWRESYEQYF
>TRBJ1-6|TRBV28|TRBD1|.
TGTGCCAGCCGAGAGACGGGACAGGGTAATTCACCCCTCCACTTT
CASRETGQGNSPLHF
>TRBJ2-3|TRBV6-2/TRBV6-3|TRBD1|few
TGTGCCAGCAGCACATCGGGACAGGCCAACACAGATACGCAGTATTTT
CASSTSGQANTDTQYF
>TRBJ2-7|TRBV25-1|.|.
TGTGCCAGCAGTGGAACAGGGTACAGCTACGAGCAGTACTTC
CASSGTGYSYEQYF
>TRBJ1-2|TRBV6-6|TRBD1|.
TGTGCCAGCAGTTACGGGGACAGTATTAACTATGGCTACACCTTC
CASSYGDSINYGYTF
>TRBJ2-2|TRBV4-3|.|few
TGCGCCAGCAGCCAAGATCTTTTGGGGACCGGGGAGCTGTTTTTT
CASSQDLLGTGELFF
>TRBJ2-1|TRBV12-3/TRBV12-4|TRBD2|few
TGTGCCAGCAGTTTAGCCACGGGGCTAGCGGGGATCTACAATGAGCAGTTCTTC
CASSLATGLAGIYNEQFF
>TRBJ2-1|TRBV10-3|TRBD2|.
TGTGCCATCAGTAAGAGCCTGAACCCTAGCGGGGGGCCGAGGGAGCAGTTCTTC
CAISKSLNPSGGPREQFF
>TRBJ2-1|TRBV6-5|.|many
TGTGCCAGCAGTTACTTGGATGAGCAGTTCTTC
CASSYLDEQFF
>TRBJ2-3|TRBV4-1|.|.
TGCGCCAGCAGCCAACTTACGACGGGGTCCACAGATACGCAGTATTTT
CASSQLTTGSTDTQYF
>TRBJ2-7|TRBV20-1|TRBD2|.
TGCAGTGCTAGAGATCTTGGAACTAGCGGGAGGGCTAGTACAAATGAGCAGTACTTC
CSARDLGTSGRASTNEQYF
>TRBJ2-7|TRBV3-1|.|.
TGTGCCAGCAGCCAAGTAGGTCTGGCTAGCGTGGAGCACGAGCAGTACTTC
CASSQVGLASVEHEQYF
>TRBJ2-7|TRBV2|.|.
TGTGCCAGCAGTGAAGTTAGCGGCTACGAGCAGTACTTC
CASSEVSGYEQYF
>TRBJ1-1|TRBV6-6|.|few
TGTGCCACGCTCCCCGTGCCGGGGGATGAGACGAACACTGAAGCTTTCTTT
CATLPVPGDETNTEAFF
>TRBJ2-7|TRBV28|TRBD2|.
TGTGCCAGCGAAAGCGGGGGCTACGAGCAGTACTTC
CASESGGYEQYF
>TRBJ1-2|TRBV25-1|.|.
TGTGCCAGCCGACAGGACAACTATGGCTACACCTTC
CASRQDNYGYTF
>TRBJ2-7|TRBV20-1|TRBD2|.
TGCAGTGCTAGGCTCCGACTAGCGGGAGGGATCTACGAGCAGTACTTC
CSARLRLAGGIYEQYF
>TRBJ2-3|TRBV6-5|TRBD2|many
TGTGCCAGCAGTTACTCCCGCTTTAGCGGGACTAGCACAGATACGCAGTATTTT
CASSYSRFSGTSTDTQYF
>TRBJ1-2|TRBV28|.|.
TGTGCCAGCAGTTTATCCGATTTGAGACAGTATAACTATGGCTACACCTTC
CASSLSDLRQYNYGYTF
>TRBJ2-2|TRBV25-1|.|.
TGTGCCAGCAGCGCAAACAGTAGAAGGTACACCGGGGAGCTGTTTTTT
CASSANSRRYTGELFF
>TRBJ2-7|TRBV20-1|TRBD2|.
TGCAGTGCTCAAGCCGGGACTAGTGAGGATGAGCAGTACTTC
CSAQAGTSEDEQYF
>TRBJ1-1|TRBV4-3|TRBD1|.
TGCGCCAGCAGCCGAACGGGACAGGGATACACTGAAGCTTTCTTT
CASSRTGQGYTEAFF
>TRBJ1-2|TRBV20-1|.|.
TGCAGTGCTAGGGAGGACAGCTATGGCTACACCTTC
CSAREDSYGYTF
>TRBJ2-1|TRBV4-2|.|many
TGTGCCAGCAGCCAAGACGGGCCAGATGAGCAGTTCTTC
CASSQDGPDEQFF
>TRBJ1-2|TRBV20-1|.|.
TGCAGTGCTAGTAACAGGCGGTATGGCTACACCTTC
CSASNRRYGYTF
>TRBJ2-7|TRBV5-1|.|.
TGCGCCAGCAGCTTGGACGGCGGCTCGACCCGAGGCGAGCAGTACTTC
CASSLDGGSTRGEQYF
>TRBJ1-5|TRBV12-3/TRBV12-4|TRBD1|.
TGTGCCAGCAGTATTGGGACAGGGAGTGCCGATCAGCCCCAGCATTTT
CASSIGTGSADQPQHF
>TRBJ2-7|TRBV7-2|TRBD1|.
TGTGCCAGCAGCTCCGGACAGGCCCGCTACGAGCAGTACTTC
CASSSGQARYEQYF
>TRBJ2-5|TRBV27|TRBD2|once
TGTGCCAGCAGTCCAGGGACTAGCGGGAATCTACAGACCCAGTACTTC
CASSPGTSGNLQTQYF
>TRBJ2-7|TRBV6-2/TRBV6-3|TRBD2|few
TGTGCCAGCAGTAGTCAGCGGGAGGGCCGCGACGAGCAGTACTTC
CASSSQREGRDEQYF
>TRBJ2-7|TRBV12-3/TRBV12-4|TRBD1|few
TGTGCCAGCAGTCTCCGGACAGGGATGACATACGAGCAGTACTTC
CASSLRTGMTYEQYF
>TRBJ2-7|TRBV7-2|TRBD1|.
TGTGCCAGCAGCTGCACTATTGACAGGGGGAACGAGCAGTACTTC
CASSCTIDRGNEQYF
>TRBJ2-3|TRBV7-2|TRBD1|.
TGTGCCAGCAAGACCGGGACAGGGGATGCAGATACGCAGTATTTT
CASKTGTGDADTQYF
>TRBJ2-7|TRBV29-1|TRBD2|.
TGCAGCGTTGGGCTAGTGAGCGGGGGATCCTCCTACGAGCAGTACTTC
CSVGLVSGGSSYEQYF
>TRBJ2-6|TRBV28|TRBD1|.
TGTGCCAGCAGTAGACAGGGGGCTTGGGGGGCCAACGTCCTGACTTTC
CASSRQGAWGANVLTF
>TRBJ2-1|TRBV29-1|TRBD1|.
TGCAGCGTTGGGGGGGACAGGGAGTTTGGTGAGCAGTTCTTC
CSVGGDREFGEQFF
>TRBJ2-7|TRBV12-3/TRBV12-4|.|.
TGTGCCAGCAGTTTATGCGTCGGAGATTGCTACGAGCAGTACTTC
CASSLCVGDCYEQYF
>TRBJ1-5|TRBV28|.|.
TGTGCCAGCAGGAAACACGAGGGGTATCAGCCCCAGCATTTT
CASRKHEGYQPQHF
>TRBJ2-7|TRBV29-1|.|few
TGCAGCGTTGGGGCTCTGAGGGAAGGCGAGCAGTACTTC
CSVGALREGEQYF
>TRBJ2-1|TRBV25-1|TRBD1|.
TGTGCCACCAAGGGAGACAGGGGTAACAATGAGCAGTTCTTC
CATKGDRGNNEQFF
>TRBJ2-1|TRBV20-1|TRBD2|.
TGCAGTGCTACCAGCGGGAGGGCCGCAAATGAGCAGTTCTTC
CSATSGRAANEQFF